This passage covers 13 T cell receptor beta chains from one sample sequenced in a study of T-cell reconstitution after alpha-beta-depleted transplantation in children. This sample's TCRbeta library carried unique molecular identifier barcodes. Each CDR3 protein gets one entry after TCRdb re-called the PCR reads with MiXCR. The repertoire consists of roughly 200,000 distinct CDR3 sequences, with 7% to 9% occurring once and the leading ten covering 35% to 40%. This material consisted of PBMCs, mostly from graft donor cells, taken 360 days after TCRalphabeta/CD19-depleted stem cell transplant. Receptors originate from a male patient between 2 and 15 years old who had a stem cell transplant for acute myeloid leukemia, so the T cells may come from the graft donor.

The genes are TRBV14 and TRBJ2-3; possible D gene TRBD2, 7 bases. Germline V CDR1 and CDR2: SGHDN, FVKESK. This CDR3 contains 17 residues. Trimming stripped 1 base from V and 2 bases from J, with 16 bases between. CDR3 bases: TGTGCCAGCAGCCAAGTGGGGGCTAGCGGTCCCACAGATACGCAGTATTTT. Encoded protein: CASSQVGASGPTDTQYF.

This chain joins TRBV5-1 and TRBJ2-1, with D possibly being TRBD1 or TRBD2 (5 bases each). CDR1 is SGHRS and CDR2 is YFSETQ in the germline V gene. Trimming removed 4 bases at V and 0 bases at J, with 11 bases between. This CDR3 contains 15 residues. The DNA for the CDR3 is TGCGCCAGCAGCCACCGGGACGGCTCCTACAATGAGCAGTTCTTC. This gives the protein CASSHRDGSYNEQFF.

The CDR3 spells CASRNTGTEKLFF. The CDR3, as DNA: TGTGCCAGCAGGAACACAGGGACGGAAAAACTGTTTTTT. The chain combines TRBV12-3 or TRBV12-4 with TRBJ1-4, with a tentative D call TRBD1 (6 bases). With 6 bases removed from V and 8 bases from J, the gap between germline ends came to 13 bases. This CDR3 spans 13 amino acids.

The CDR3 loop is CSASDGTAYGYTF. The CDR3 DNA reads TGCAGTGCTAGCGATGGGACAGCCTATGGCTACACCTTC. This rearrangement joins TRBV20-1 to TRBJ1-2, with 7 bases aligning to TRBD1. This CDR3 has 13 amino acids. The V and J ends lost 3 bases and 4 bases, in that order; junction bases with no gene match: 5. CDR1 and CDR2 (germline): DFQATT, SNEGSKA (reference sequence).

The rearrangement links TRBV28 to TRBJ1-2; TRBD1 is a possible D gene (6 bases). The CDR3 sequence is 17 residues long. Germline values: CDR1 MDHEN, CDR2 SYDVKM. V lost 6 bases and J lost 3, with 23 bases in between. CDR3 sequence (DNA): TGTGCCAGCAGCTCCCCCCCTCCAGGGGTAGAGGACTATGGCTACACCTTC. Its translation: CASSSPPPGVEDYGYTF.

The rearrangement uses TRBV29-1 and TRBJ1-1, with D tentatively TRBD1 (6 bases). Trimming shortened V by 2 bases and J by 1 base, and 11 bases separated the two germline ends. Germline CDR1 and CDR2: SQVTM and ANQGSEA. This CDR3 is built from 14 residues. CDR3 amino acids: CSVEPQGKNTEAFF. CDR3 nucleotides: TGCAGCGTTGAACCCCAGGGGAAGAACACTGAAGCTTTCTTT.

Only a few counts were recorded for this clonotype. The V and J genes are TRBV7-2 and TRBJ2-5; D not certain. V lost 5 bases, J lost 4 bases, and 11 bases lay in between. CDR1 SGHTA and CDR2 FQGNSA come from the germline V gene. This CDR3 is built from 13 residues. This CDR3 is CASSLLTPETQYF. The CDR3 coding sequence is TGTGCCAGCAGCCTACTGACCCCAGAGACCCAGTACTTC. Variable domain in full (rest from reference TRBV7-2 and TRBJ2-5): GAGVSQSPSNKVTEKGKDVELRCDPISGHTALYWYRQSLGQGLEFLIYFQGNSAPDKSGLPSDRFSAERTGGSVSTLTIQRTQQEDSAVYLCASSLLTPETQYFGPGTRLLVL.

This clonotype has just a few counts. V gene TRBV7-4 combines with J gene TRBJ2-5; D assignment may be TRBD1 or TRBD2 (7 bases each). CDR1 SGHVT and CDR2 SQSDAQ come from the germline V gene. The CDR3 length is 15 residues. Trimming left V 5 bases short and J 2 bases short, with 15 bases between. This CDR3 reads CASSPGGTAQETQYF. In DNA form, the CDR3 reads TGTGCCAGCAGCCCCGGGGGGACAGCACAAGAGACCCAGTACTTC.

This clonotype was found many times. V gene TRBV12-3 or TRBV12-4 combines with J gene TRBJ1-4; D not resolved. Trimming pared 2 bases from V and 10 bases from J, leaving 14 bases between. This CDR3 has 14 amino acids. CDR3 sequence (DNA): TGTGCCAGCAGTTTAAGCGCGGGGAGCGGAAAACTGTTTTTT. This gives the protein CASSLSAGSGKLFF.

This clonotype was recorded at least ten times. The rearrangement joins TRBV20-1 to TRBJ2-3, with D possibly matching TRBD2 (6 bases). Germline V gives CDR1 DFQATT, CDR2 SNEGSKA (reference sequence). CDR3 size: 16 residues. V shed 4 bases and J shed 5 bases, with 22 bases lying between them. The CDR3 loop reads CSAIFAGPGVEDTQYF. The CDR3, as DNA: TGCAGTGCTATATTTGCTGGCCCGGGAGTGGAAGATACGCAGTATTTT.

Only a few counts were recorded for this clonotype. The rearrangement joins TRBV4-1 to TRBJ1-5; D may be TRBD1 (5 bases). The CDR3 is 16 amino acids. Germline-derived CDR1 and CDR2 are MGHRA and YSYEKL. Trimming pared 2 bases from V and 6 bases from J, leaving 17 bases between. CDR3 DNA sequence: TGCGCCAGCAGCCAAACTCGACCAGGGTTCGGTCAGCCCCAGCATTTT. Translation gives CASSQTRPGFGQPQHF.

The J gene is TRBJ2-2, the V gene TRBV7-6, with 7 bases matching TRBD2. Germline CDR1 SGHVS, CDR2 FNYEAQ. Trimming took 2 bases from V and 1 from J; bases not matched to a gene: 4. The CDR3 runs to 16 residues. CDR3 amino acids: CASSLRLAVNTGELFF. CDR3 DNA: TGTGCCAGCAGCTTAAGGCTAGCGGTGAACACCGGGGAGCTGTTTTTT.

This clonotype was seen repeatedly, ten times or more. DNA of the CDR3: TGTGCCGGATCCGGAGGGACAGGGCGGGACACTGAAGCTTTCTTT. Its translation is CAGSGGTGRDTEAFF. The chain couples TRBV6-2 or TRBV6-3 to TRBJ1-1; TRBD1 matches at 9 bases. Germline CDR1 MNHEY, CDR2 SVGEGT. The CDR3 contains 15 residues. Losses at the gene ends were 11 bases for V and 3 bases for J; bases not matched to a gene: 13.